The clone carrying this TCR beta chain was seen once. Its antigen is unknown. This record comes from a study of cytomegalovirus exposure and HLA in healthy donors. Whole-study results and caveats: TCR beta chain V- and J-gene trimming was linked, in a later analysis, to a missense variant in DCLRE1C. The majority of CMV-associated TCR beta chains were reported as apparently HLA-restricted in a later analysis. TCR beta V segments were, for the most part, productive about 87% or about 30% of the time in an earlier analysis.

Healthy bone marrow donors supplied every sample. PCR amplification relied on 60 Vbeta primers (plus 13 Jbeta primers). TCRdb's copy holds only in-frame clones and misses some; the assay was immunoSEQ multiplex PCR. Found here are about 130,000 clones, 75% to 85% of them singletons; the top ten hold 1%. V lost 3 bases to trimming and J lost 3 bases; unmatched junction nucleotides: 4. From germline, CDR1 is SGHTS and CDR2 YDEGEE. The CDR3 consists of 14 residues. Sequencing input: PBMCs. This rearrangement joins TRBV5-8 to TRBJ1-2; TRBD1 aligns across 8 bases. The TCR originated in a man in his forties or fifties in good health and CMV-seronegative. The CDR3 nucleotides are TGTGCCAGCAGCTATGGACAGGGTTACTATGGCTACACCTTC. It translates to CASSYGQGYYGYTF.